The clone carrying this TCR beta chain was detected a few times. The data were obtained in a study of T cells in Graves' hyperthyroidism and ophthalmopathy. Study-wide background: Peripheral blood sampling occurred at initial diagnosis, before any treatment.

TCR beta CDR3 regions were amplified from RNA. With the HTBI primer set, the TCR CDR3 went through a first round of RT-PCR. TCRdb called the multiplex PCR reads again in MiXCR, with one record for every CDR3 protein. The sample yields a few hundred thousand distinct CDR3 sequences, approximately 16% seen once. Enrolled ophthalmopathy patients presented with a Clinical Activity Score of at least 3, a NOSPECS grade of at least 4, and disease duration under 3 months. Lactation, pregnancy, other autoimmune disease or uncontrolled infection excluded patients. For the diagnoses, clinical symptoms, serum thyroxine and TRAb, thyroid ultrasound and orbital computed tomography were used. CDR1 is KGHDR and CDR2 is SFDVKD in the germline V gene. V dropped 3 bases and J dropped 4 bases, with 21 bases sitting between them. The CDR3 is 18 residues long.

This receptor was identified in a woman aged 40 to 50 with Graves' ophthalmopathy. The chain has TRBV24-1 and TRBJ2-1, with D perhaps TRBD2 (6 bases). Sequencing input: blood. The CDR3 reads CATSDPPGPSGEYNEQFF. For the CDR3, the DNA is TGTGCCACCAGTGATCCACCGGGACCCTCGGGGGAATACAATGAGCAGTTCTTC.